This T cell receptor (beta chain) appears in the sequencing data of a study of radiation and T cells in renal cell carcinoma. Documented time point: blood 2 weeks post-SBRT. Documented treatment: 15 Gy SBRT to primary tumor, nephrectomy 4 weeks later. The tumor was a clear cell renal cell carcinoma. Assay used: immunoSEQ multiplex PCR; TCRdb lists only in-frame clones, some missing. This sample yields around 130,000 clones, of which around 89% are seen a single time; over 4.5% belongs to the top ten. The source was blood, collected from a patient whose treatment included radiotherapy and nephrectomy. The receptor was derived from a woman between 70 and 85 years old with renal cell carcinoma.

The CDR3 coding sequence is TGTGCCAGCAGCGTAGGCGGGGGGGACAATGAGCAGTTCTTC. Translated: CASSVGGGDNEQFF. The V and J genes are TRBV9 and TRBJ2-1; 9 bases are a match to TRBD2. The length of the CDR3 is 14 residues. V lost 0 bases and J lost 5; bases outside the gene matches: 0. Germline loops: CDR1 SGDLS, CDR2 YYNGEE.